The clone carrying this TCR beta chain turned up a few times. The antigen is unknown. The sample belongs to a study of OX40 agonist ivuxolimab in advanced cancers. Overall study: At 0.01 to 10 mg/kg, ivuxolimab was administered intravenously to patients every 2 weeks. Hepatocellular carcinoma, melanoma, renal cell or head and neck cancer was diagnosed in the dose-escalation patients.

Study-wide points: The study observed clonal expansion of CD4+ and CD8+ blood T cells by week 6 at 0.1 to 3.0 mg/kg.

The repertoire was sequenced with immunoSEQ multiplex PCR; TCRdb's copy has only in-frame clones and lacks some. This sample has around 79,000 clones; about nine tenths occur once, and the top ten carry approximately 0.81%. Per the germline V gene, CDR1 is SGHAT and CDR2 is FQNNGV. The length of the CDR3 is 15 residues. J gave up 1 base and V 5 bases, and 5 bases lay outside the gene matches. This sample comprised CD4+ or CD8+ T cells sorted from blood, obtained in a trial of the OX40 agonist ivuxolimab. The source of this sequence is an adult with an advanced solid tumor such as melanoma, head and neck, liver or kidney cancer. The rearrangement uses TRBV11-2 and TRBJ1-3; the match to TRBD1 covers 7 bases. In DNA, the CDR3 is TGTGCCAGCAGCCCGGACAGGAATTCTGGAAACACCATATATTTT. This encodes CASSPDRNSGNTIYF.